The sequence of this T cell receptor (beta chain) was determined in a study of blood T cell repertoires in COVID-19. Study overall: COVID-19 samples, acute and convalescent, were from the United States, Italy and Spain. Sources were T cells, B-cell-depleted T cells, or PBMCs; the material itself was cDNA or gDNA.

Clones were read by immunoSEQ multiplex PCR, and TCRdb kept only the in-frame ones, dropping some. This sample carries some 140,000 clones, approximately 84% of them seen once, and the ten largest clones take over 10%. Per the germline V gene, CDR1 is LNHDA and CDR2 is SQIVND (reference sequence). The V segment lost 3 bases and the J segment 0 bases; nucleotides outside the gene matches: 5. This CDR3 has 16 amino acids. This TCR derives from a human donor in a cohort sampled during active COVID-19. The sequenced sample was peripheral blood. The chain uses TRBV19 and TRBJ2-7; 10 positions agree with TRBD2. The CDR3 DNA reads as TGTGCCAGTAGTATTTCAGCGGGGGGGTTCTCCTACGAGCAGTACTTC. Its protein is CASSISAGGFSYEQYF.